This T cell receptor beta chain is from a study of PD-1 blockade in mismatch repair-deficient tumors. Trimming removed 4 bases at V and 4 bases at J, with 1 base between. The CDR3 totals 10 residues. The V gene's germline CDR1 is MDHEN and CDR2 SYDVKM. Libraries were prepared by immunoSEQ multiplex PCR; TCRdb keeps only in-frame clonotypes and omits some of them. The data show about 68,000 clones, with around 73% seen just once and approximately 5% held by the top ten. The sample consisted of peripheral blood, taken 2 weeks after starting pembrolizumab. V gene TRBV28 combines with J gene TRBJ2-5; D is undetermined. The source of this sequence is an adult with mismatch repair-deficient cancer. The CDR3 loop is CASSSETQYF. The CDR3 nucleotides read TGTGCCAGCAGTTCAGAGACCCAGTACTTC.